This is a list of T cell receptor beta chains from one sample in a study of regulatory T cells in long-lasting Graves disease. Each CDR3 protein gets one entry after TCRdb re-called the multiplex PCR reads with MiXCR. The repertoire holds hundreds of thousands of distinct CDR3 sequences, approximately 16% seen once, with approximately 25% in the top ten. In addition, the sample was reused for a study of T cells in Graves' hyperthyroidism and ophthalmopathy.

The sequencing used peripheral blood mononuclear cells (PBMCs), collected at new diagnosis, from a patient treated with antithyroid drugs. The receptors shown here come from a middle-aged woman with Graves disease. The CDR3 runs from the conserved cysteine through the conserved F or W. A D gene is named only where the DNA matches it firmly. Clone size appears in some rows only: once, few, many, or a class for an expanded clone.

size,J,D,V,DNA,CDR3
few,TRBJ1-1,TRBD1,TRBV19,TGTGCCAGTAGTATAGGGCAGGGGGGGATTTTCTCTGAAGCTTTCTTT,CASSIGQGGIFSEAFF
-,TRBJ2-1,-,TRBV7-2,TGTGCCAGCAGCTCCGCCCCCGGTGAGCAGTTCTTC,CASSSAPGEQFF
many,TRBJ2-7,-,TRBV11-3,TGTGCCAGCAGCTTAGATCCAGGGAGCTACGAGCAGTACTTC,CASSLDPGSYEQYF
many,TRBJ2-7,-,TRBV3-1,TGTGCCAGCAGCCCCTCGTTTATGAGTTACGAGCAGTACTTC,CASSPSFMSYEQYF
-,TRBJ1-6,TRBD1,TRBV9,TGTGCCAGCAGCGGGGACAGGGACGCCTATAATTCACCCCTCCACTTT,CASSGDRDAYNSPLHF
few,TRBJ1-6,TRBD1,TRBV3-1,TGTGCCAGCAGCCAAGATTGGACAGGCTCCTATAATTCACCCCTCCACTTT,CASSQDWTGSYNSPLHF
many,TRBJ2-7,-,TRBV20-1,TGCAGTGCTAGAGATCTTAAGGCTGGTACCTACGAGCAGTACTTC,CSARDLKAGTYEQYF
few,TRBJ2-1,TRBD2,TRBV19,TGTGCCAGTAGTCCTCGGGCTGCGGGGGGGCCAAACAATGAGCAGTTCTTC,CASSPRAAGGPNNEQFF
few,TRBJ2-7,TRBD1,TRBV6-1,TGTGCCAGCAAGCGAGGGGTGACAGGGGTAGAATACGAGCAGTACTTC,CASKRGVTGVEYEQYF
-,TRBJ2-7,-,TRBV6-1,TGTGCCAGCAGTAAGACAGGGACTCAGCGCGAGCAGTACTTC,CASSKTGTQREQYF
many,TRBJ2-7,-,TRBV12-5,TGTGCTAGTGGTTTGGTACCAGTCTCCTACGAGCAGTACTTC,CASGLVPVSYEQYF
-,TRBJ2-1,TRBD1,TRBV19,TGTGCCAGTAGTACGACCGGGACAGGCTACAATGAGCAGTTCTTC,CASSTTGTGYNEQFF
many,TRBJ2-3,-,TRBV11-2,TGTGCCAGCAGCTCATTCCCTAGCACAGATACGCAGTATTTT,CASSSFPSTDTQYF
many,TRBJ2-7,-,TRBV30,TGTGCCTCTCTGACGGGGTACGAGCAGTACTTC,CASLTGYEQYF
-,TRBJ1-6,-,TRBV19,TGTGCCAGTAGTATCAGGGGAGCTAATTCACCCCTCCACTTT,CASSIRGANSPLHF
many,TRBJ2-7,-,TRBV7-3,TGTGCCAGCAGCTCTAGGACGGGGAGCTCCTACGAGCAGTACTTC,CASSSRTGSSYEQYF
few,TRBJ2-7,-,TRBV5-5,TGTGCCAGCAGCCCGGAGGACGGGTACGAGCAGTACTTC,CASSPEDGYEQYF
-,TRBJ2-1,TRBD2,TRBV6-2/TRBV6-3,TGTGCCAGCACTCCTAGCGGGGGGGCGGGGAATGAGCAGTTCTTC,CASTPSGGAGNEQFF
few,TRBJ1-6,-,TRBV18,TGTGCCAGCTCACCACGGGGCGAGGGGAATTCACCCCTCCACTTT,CASSPRGEGNSPLHF
-,TRBJ2-3,-,TRBV29-1,TGCAGCGTGGGACGGGACCGCACAGATACGCAGTATTTT,CSVGRDRTDTQYF
-,TRBJ2-5,-,TRBV29-1,TGCAGCGGCCTGAAGGGCGGTGAGACCCAGTACTTC,CSGLKGGETQYF
-,TRBJ2-5,-,TRBV5-1,TGCGCCAGCAGCTTGGCTAGCAGGGAGACCCAGTACTTC,CASSLASRETQYF
-,TRBJ2-7,TRBD1,TRBV7-9,TGTGCCAGCAGATCAGGACAGGCGACAGGGACCTCCTACGAGCAGTACTTC,CASRSGQATGTSYEQYF
-,TRBJ1-6,-,TRBV6-1,TGTGCCAGCAGTGAACCCAAGGAGCGGTCACCCCTCCACTTT,CASSEPKERSPLHF
few,TRBJ1-1,-,TRBV6-5,TGTGCCAGCAGTTACTCGTGGACATCTGAAGCTTTCTTT,CASSYSWTSEAFF
-,TRBJ2-3,-,TRBV5-1,TGCGCCAGCAGCACCATCCAGCGCGATACGCAGTATTTT,CASSTIQRDTQYF